These 16 T cell receptor beta chains were sequenced from one sample in a study of T cell changes during pregnancy in multiple sclerosis. TCRdb keeps only in-frame clones here, not all; method: immunoSEQ multiplex PCR. The sample gives about 52,000 clones, about 92% of which show up once; around 0.73% is in the top ten. This specimen was CD4+ T cells from peripheral blood mononuclear cells, taken in the third trimester of pregnancy. The source is a female donor with multiple sclerosis, enrolled in a pregnancy study.

This chain uses TRBV6-5 with TRBJ2-3; perhaps TRBD1 as D (6 bases). Looked up from germline, CDR1 is MNHEY and CDR2 is SVGAGI. Between the trimmed V and J ends, which lost 2 bases and 4 bases, there was a span of 16 bases. CDR3 size: 16 residues. The CDR3 reads CASSYLLTGRADTQYF. The CDR3 nucleotides read TGTGCCAGCAGTTACCTCTTGACAGGTAGAGCAGATACGCAGTATTTT.

The rearrangement uses TRBV27 and TRBJ1-2, with 8 bases lining up with TRBD1. This CDR3 is 15 amino acids long. V dropped 6 bases and J dropped 2; count of bases not matched to a gene: 8. Germline V gene sequence: CDR1 MNHEY, CDR2 SMNVEV (reference sequence). As DNA, the CDR3 is TGTGCCAGCAGACAGGGGGTGGGATGGAACTATGGCTACACCTTC. Protein: CASRQGVGWNYGYTF.

The chain joins TRBV15 to TRBJ2-2; 7 bases line up with TRBD2. V was clipped by 9 bases and J by 0 bases; unmatched bases: 4. The V gene's germline CDR1 is LNHNV and CDR2 YYDKDF (reference sequence). The CDR3 loop spans 14 amino acids. In DNA, the CDR3 is TGTGCCACGGGGAGCGGGGCGAACACCGGGGAGCTGTTTTTT. Translated: CATGSGANTGELFF.

The chain is built from TRBV18 and TRBJ1-4; 7 nucleotides agree with TRBD1. V shed 3 bases, J shed 3 bases, and the junction held 10 bases outside the gene matches. CDR1 is KGHSH and CDR2 is LQKENI in the germline V gene. CDR3 length: 17 amino acids. Here the CDR3 reads CASSPRNRQGPNEKLFF. The CDR3 DNA is TGTGCCAGCTCACCCCGAAACCGACAGGGCCCTAATGAAAAACTGTTTTTT.

J is TRBJ1-1 and V is TRBV9; the D gene is possibly TRBD1 (5 bases). The ends were cut back, 4 bases at V and 4 bases at J, with 23 bases in the middle. The CDR3 contains 17 residues. The V gene's germline CDR1 is SGDLS and CDR2 YYNGEE. The CDR3 DNA follows: TGTGCCAGCAGCATGTCCTCTGGGGCCCGACGGGCCACTGAAGCTTTCTTT. Translating gives CASSMSSGARRATEAFF.

The chain is built from TRBV5-4 and TRBJ1-3, with D possibly TRBD1 on 6 matching bases. This CDR3 contains 14 residues. V was pared by 3 bases and J by 2 bases, with 9 bases between. Per the germline V gene, CDR1 is SGHNT and CDR2 is YYREEE (reference sequence). The CDR3 region has the DNA TGTGCCAGCAGCTCACAGGGCCCTGGAAACACCATATATTTT. This translates into CASSSQGPGNTIYF. Using reference TRBV5-4 and TRBJ1-3 for the parts outside the CDR3, the full variable domain is ETGVTQSPTHLIKTRGQQVTLRCSSQSGHNTVSWYQQALGQGPQFIFQYYREEENGRGNFPPRFSGLQFPNYSSELNVNALELDDSALYLCASSSQGPGNTIYFGEGSWLTVV.

The chain couples TRBV10-1 to TRBJ1-4; perhaps TRBD1 as D (5 bases). V was pared by 6 bases and J by 3 bases, with 8 bases between. CDR1 is WNHNN, CDR2 SYGVQD, per germline (reference sequence). This CDR3 comprises 13 residues. CDR3 region: CASRGGPNEKLFF. For the CDR3, the DNA is TGCGCCAGCAGGGGGGGACCTAATGAAAAACTGTTTTTT.

V is TRBV6-6 and J is TRBJ1-5; 7 bases agree with TRBD1. CDR3 length: 15 residues. The junction had 7 bases not matched to a gene; V was cut back by 8 bases and J by 0 bases. Germline V gives CDR1 MNHNY, CDR2 SVGAGI (reference sequence). CDR3: CASARTGDSNQPQHF. The CDR3 bases are TGTGCCAGCGCGCGAACAGGGGATAGCAATCAGCCCCAGCATTTT.

V and J are TRBV27 and TRBJ2-5; tentatively, D is TRBD1 (6 bases). This CDR3 has 13 residues. Deletions cut 6 bases from V and 4 bases from J, with 12 bases between. Germline V CDR1 and CDR2: MNHEY, SMNVEV (reference sequence). CDR3: CASSLDRLETQYF. CDR3 DNA: TGTGCCAGCAGCCTAGACAGGTTAGAGACCCAGTACTTC.

V and J are TRBV7-2 and TRBJ1-3; no clear D gene. The CDR3 extends over 13 amino acids. Deletions cut 9 bases from V and 2 bases from J, with 11 bases between. Per the germline V gene, CDR1 is SGHTA and CDR2 is FQGNSA. The CDR3 DNA is TGTGCCAGTAACCCGGCGGCTGGAAACACCATATATTTT. This sequence encodes CASNPAAGNTIYF.

The chain recombines TRBV18 with TRBJ2-5, with D possibly being TRBD2 (5 bases). V was cut by 6 bases and J by 5 bases, with 10 bases left in between. Looked up from germline, CDR1 is KGHSH and CDR2 is LQKENI. This CDR3 contains 12 residues. CDR3: CASSSEVETQYF. CDR3 DNA: TGTGCCAGCTCTTCGGAGGTGGAGACCCAGTACTTC.

CDR3 nucleotide sequence: TGTGCCAGCAGCTTGGGCGGGGCGAATCAGCCCCAGCATTTT. Translating it yields CASSLGGANQPQHF. The rearrangement joins TRBV5-4 to TRBJ1-5; possibly TRBD1 for D (5 bases). The V and J ends lost 0 bases and 4 bases respectively, with 8 bases between them. CDR1 is SGHNT, CDR2 YYREEE, per germline (reference sequence). The CDR3 is 14 residues long.

V is TRBV6-5 and J is TRBJ1-4, with D possibly TRBD1 on 6 matching bases. V dropped 5 bases and J dropped 5 bases, with 12 bases sitting between them. Germline CDR1 reads MNHEY; CDR2 reads SVGAGI. This CDR3 contains 14 residues. The CDR3 region has the DNA TGTGCCAGCAGTCTGGGTGGGACAAATGAAAAACTGTTTTTT. Amino acid sequence: CASSLGGTNEKLFF.

This clone came up once. This chain uses TRBV7-2 with TRBJ2-5, with D possibly TRBD2 on 7 matching bases. The germline CDR1 and CDR2 sequences are SGHTA and FQGNSA. Trimming shortened V by 5 bases and J by 1 base, and 14 bases separated the two germline ends. This CDR3 contains 15 residues. For the CDR3, the DNA is TGTGCCAGCAGCCAAGACGCGGGGGCCCAAGAGACCCAGTACTTC. This encodes CASSQDAGAQETQYF.

This chain links TRBV2 with TRBJ1-1, with TRBD1 as a possible D gene (6 bases). Germline V gives CDR1 SNHLY, CDR2 FYNNEI. The CDR3 has 16 residues. Trimming cost V 6 bases and J 1 base, with 18 bases left between them. In DNA, the CDR3 is TGTGCCAGCAGCCCTCTTCGCGGGGGGGCGAACACTGAAGCTTTCTTT. Translation: CASSPLRGGANTEAFF.

This chain connects TRBV5-1 to TRBJ2-2, with unresolved D. Trimming took off 4 bases at V and 3 bases at J, with 10 bases between the two ends. This CDR3 contains 14 residues. Germline V gives CDR1 SGHRS, CDR2 YFSETQ. CDR3 DNA sequence: TGCGCCAGCAGCCGCGAAGTGGACACCGGGGAGCTGTTTTTT. Translating it yields CASSREVDTGELFF.